Presented here are 9 T cell receptor beta chains from one specimen sequenced in a study of beta chain features in type 1 diabetes. Reverse transcription of all isolated RNA meant that expressed TCRB transcripts were sequenced. TCRdb keeps only in-frame clones here, not all; method: immunoSEQ multiplex PCR. The sample lists hundreds of thousands of clones; less than 15% were seen once. The specimen sequenced was central memory CD4+ T cells from blood. These receptors were taken from a man aged 25-45 years in good health.

This clone was found a few times. CDR3 region: CASSERGGLYEQYF. The CDR3 nucleotides are TGTGCCAGCAGTGAACGGGGGGGCCTTTACGAGCAGTACTTC. The V gene is TRBV6-1, the J gene TRBJ2-7, with 8 positions matching TRBD2. V was clipped by 2 bases and J by 4 bases; unmatched bases: 4. Per the germline V gene, CDR1 is MNHNS and CDR2 is SASEGT. This CDR3 spans 14 amino acids.

This chain links TRBV5-1 with TRBJ2-3, with a possible D match to TRBD2 (6 bases). This CDR3 region has 14 residues. The V gene's germline CDR1 is SGHRS and CDR2 YFSETQ. Trimming took 4 bases from V and 5 from J, leaving 14 bases between them. The CDR3 DNA reads TGCGCCAGCAGCCCGGGGGAGTTGGGAGATACGCAGTATTTT. Translating gives CASSPGELGDTQYF.

The chain links TRBV5-1 to TRBJ2-3; TRBD2 matches 8 bases. Trimming took 6 bases from V and 1 from J; bases not matched to a gene: 7. The CDR3 length is 15 residues. Germline V gives CDR1 SGHRS, CDR2 YFSETQ. CDR3 sequence: CASTQLAVRTDTQYF. The DNA for the CDR3 is TGCGCCAGCACTCAACTAGCGGTCCGCACAGATACGCAGTATTTT.

The V and J genes are TRBV7-2 and TRBJ1-5; the D is unclear. V was clipped by 7 bases and J by 1 base, with 14 bases between them. The CDR3 sequence is 15 residues long. Germline V gene lookup returns CDR1 SGHTA and CDR2 FQGNSA. CDR3 protein: CASTPLGRSNQPQHF. The CDR3 nucleotides read TGTGCCAGCACCCCACTCGGACGCAGCAATCAGCCCCAGCATTTT.

This sequence joins TRBV6-5 and TRBJ2-7; D is unresolved. The CDR3 extends over 12 amino acids. The V gene's germline CDR1 is MNHEY and CDR2 SVGAGI. The germline V and J ends were trimmed by 5 bases and 2 bases, with 7 bases remaining between them. The CDR3 DNA reads as TGTGCCAGCAGTCTCACAGCCTACGAGCAGTACGTC. As protein: CASSLTAYEQYV.

The rearrangement joins TRBV7-7 to TRBJ2-3; D may be TRBD1 or TRBD2 (5 bases each). This CDR3 has 16 amino acids. Germline assignment: CDR1 SSHAT and CDR2 FNYEAQ (reference sequence). Trimming shortened V by 4 bases and J by 2 bases, and 16 bases separated the two germline ends. This CDR3 reads CASSSRVRGSTDTQYF. DNA for the CDR3: TGTGCCAGCAGCTCCAGGGTTAGAGGGTCCACAGATACGCAGTATTTT.

This clone was picked up a small number of times. J is TRBJ2-3 and V is TRBV2, with D perhaps TRBD1 (5 bases). The CDR3 sequence is 14 residues long. V was pared by 6 bases and J by 6 bases, with 16 bases between. The germline CDR1 and CDR2 sequences are SNHLY and FYNNEI. The CDR3 spells CASRANTGSDTQYF. The CDR3 DNA reads TGTGCCAGCAGGGCTAATACAGGCTCGGATACGCAGTATTTT. The variable domain in full, with the rest retrieved from reference TRBV2 and TRBJ2-3, is EPEVTQTPSHQVTQMGQEVILRCVPISNHLYFYWYRQILGQKVEFLVSFYNNEISEKSEIFDDQFSVERPDGSNFTLKIRSTKLEDSAMYFCASRANTGSDTQYFGPGTRLTVL.

The chain combines TRBV5-1 with TRBJ2-3; 9 bases align to TRBD1. This CDR3 spans 14 amino acids. V shed 5 bases and J 1 base; nucleotides not matched to a gene: 2. Looked up from germline, CDR1 is SGHRS and CDR2 is YFSETQ. CDR3 loop: CASRWDRGTDTQYF. CDR3 nucleotide sequence: TGCGCCAGCAGGTGGGACAGGGGCACAGATACGCAGTATTTT.

This clone was counted only a few times. This chain links TRBV27 with TRBJ2-7, with D perhaps matching TRBD1 or TRBD2 (5 bases each). Between the trimmed V and J ends, which lost 3 bases and 6 bases, there was a span of 12 bases. The CDR3 is made up of 13 amino acids. Germline loops: CDR1 MNHEY, CDR2 SMNVEV (reference sequence). Written as DNA, the CDR3 is TGTGCCAGCAGTTTTTATGGGGGAATCGAGCAGTACTTC. This encodes CASSFYGGIEQYF.